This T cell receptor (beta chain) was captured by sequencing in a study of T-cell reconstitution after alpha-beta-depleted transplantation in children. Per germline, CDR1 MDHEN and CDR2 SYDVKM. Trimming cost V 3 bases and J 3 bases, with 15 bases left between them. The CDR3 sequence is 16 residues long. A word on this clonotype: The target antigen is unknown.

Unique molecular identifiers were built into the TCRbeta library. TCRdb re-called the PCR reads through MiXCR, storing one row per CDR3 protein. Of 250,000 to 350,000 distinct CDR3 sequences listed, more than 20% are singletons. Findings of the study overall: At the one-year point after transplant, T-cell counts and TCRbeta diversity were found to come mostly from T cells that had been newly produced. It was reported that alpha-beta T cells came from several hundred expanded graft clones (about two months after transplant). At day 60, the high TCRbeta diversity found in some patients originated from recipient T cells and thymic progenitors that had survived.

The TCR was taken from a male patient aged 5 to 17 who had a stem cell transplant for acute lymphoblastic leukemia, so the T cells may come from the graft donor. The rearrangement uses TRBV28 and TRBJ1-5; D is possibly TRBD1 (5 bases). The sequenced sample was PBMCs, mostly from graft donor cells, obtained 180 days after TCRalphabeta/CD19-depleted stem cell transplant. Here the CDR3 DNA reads TGTGCCAGCAGTTTTACGGACAAGGGGAACAATCAGCCCCAGCATTTT. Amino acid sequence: CASSFTDKGNNQPQHF.